This TCR beta chain derives from a study of cytomegalovirus exposure and HLA in healthy donors. Trimming removed 0 bases at V and 9 bases at J, with 18 bases between. Germline V gives CDR1 MNHEY, CDR2 SMNVEV (reference sequence). This CDR3 is built from 16 residues. PCR employed 60 Vbeta and 13 Jbeta primers. The repertoire was sequenced with immunoSEQ multiplex PCR; TCRdb's copy has only in-frame clones and lacks some. The sample yields fewer than 90,000 clones, roughly 80% seen once. This chain connects TRBV27 to TRBJ2-1, with D possibly being TRBD2 (6 bases). The receptor was isolated from a man aged 25 to 40 in good health and CMV-seropositive. The sample comprised PBMCs. The CDR3 DNA reads TGTGCCAGCAGTTTATCAACTATGCTAGCGACGGGTGAGCAGTTCTTC. Translated, it gives CASSLSTMLATGEQFF.